These 23 T cell receptor beta chains came from one sample sequenced in a study of early T cells in non-severe SARS-CoV-2 infection. TCRdb independently ran MiXCR on the 5' RACE reads; one entry per CDR3 protein. The sample consists of fewer than 130,000 distinct CDR3 sequences, about 12% of them appearing once. Sequences were derived from whole blood, sampled at baseline. Receptors originate from an adult who was a healthcare worker with PCR-confirmed SARS-CoV-2 infection or an uninfected control (not recorded which).

This clonotype appeared many times. The chain combines TRBV12-3 or TRBV12-4 with TRBJ2-3; no clear D gene. V lost 6 bases, J lost 5 bases, and 3 bases lay in between. The CDR3 is 10 amino acids. The CDR3 DNA reads TGTGCCAGCAGCCTAGATACGCAGTATTTT. Its protein is CASSLDTQYF.

This clonotype has ten or more counts. This rearrangement joins TRBV5-1 to TRBJ2-5; TRBD1 is a possible D gene (6 bases). Germline V gene sequence: CDR1 SGHRS, CDR2 YFSETQ. CDR3 size: 14 residues. The V end lost 6 bases, the J end lost 1 base, and 13 bases lay between the germline ends. In DNA, the CDR3 is TGCGCCAGCACCCTCCAACAGGGCCAAGAGACCCAGTACTTC. It specifies CASTLQQGQETQYF.

The sample holds one count of this clonotype. This chain uses TRBV12-3 or TRBV12-4 with TRBJ1-1; weak D call: TRBD1 (5 bases). The CDR3 loop spans 14 amino acids. V was clipped by 3 bases and J by 3 bases, with 11 bases between them. The CDR3, as DNA: TGTGCCAGCAGTTTCCGGGGGATGGACACTGAAGCTTTCTTT. Residues: CASSFRGMDTEAFF.

The DNA of the CDR3 is TGTGCCAGCAGCCGTACAGGGCCATCTACCGAAGCTTTCTTT. The encoded protein is CASSRTGPSTEAFF. The V and J genes are TRBV5-4 and TRBJ1-1; tentatively, D is TRBD1 (6 bases). CDR1 is SGHNT, CDR2 YYREEE, per germline (reference sequence). The CDR3 contains 14 residues. The ends were cut back, 4 bases at V and 8 bases at J, with 18 bases in the middle.

This clonotype was detected only a few times. The chain is built from TRBV7-8 and TRBJ2-5; D unclear. V gave up 1 base and J gave up 5 bases, with 8 bases separating them. The germline V gene encodes CDR1 SGHVS and CDR2 FQNEAQ. The CDR3 has 13 amino acids. CDR3 protein: CASSLGLTETQYF. The CDR3 DNA is TGTGCCAGCAGCTTAGGGCTGACCGAGACCCAGTACTTC. Full variable domain (rest looked up from reference TRBV7-8 and TRBJ2-5): GAGVSQSPRYKVAKRGQDVALRCDPISGHVSLFWYQQALGQGPEFLTYFQNEAQLDKSGLPSDRFFAERPEGSVSTLKIQRTQQEDSAVYLCASSLGLTETQYFGPGTRLLVL.

This clonotype was recorded a few times. The chain combines TRBV20-1 with TRBJ1-4, with unresolved D. CDR1 is DFQATT, CDR2 SNEGSKA, per germline (reference sequence). The V end lost 2 bases, the J end lost 5 bases, and 6 bases lay between the germline ends. The length of the CDR3 is 12 residues. In DNA form, the CDR3 reads TGCAGTGCTAGACAGAGAAATGAAAAACTGTTTTTT. It is translated as CSARQRNEKLFF.

The rearrangement uses TRBV20-1 and TRBJ1-1; unclear D gene. Trimming pared 3 bases from V and 0 bases from J, leaving 8 bases between. Germline CDR1 DFQATT, CDR2 SNEGSKA (reference sequence). The CDR3 runs to 13 residues. The CDR3 sequence is CSARRDLNTEAFF. The CDR3 bases are TGCAGTGCTAGGCGGGATCTGAACACTGAAGCTTTCTTT.

This clonotype occurred a few times. This clone may be a read error of a much larger clone one base away. This chain connects TRBV6-5 to TRBJ2-7; D unclear. Trimming took off 7 bases at V and 1 base at J, with 5 bases between the two ends. This CDR3 region has 11 residues. The germline V gene has CDR1 MNHEY and CDR2 SVGAGI. The CDR3 DNA is TGTGCCAGCACCTCTTCCTACGAGCAGTACTTC. Its translation: CASTSSYEQYF.

This clonotype occurred many times. V and J are TRBV5-1 and TRBJ1-1; D is undetermined. Germline lookup yields CDR1 SGHRS and CDR2 YFSETQ. The V end was cut by 3 bases, the J end by 3 bases, with 9 bases between. This CDR3 has 13 amino acids. CDR3 region: CASSSNGDTEAFF. In DNA, the CDR3 is TGCGCCAGCAGCTCAAACGGAGACACTGAAGCTTTCTTT.

The chain uses TRBV6-1 and TRBJ2-7; D call uncertain. The CDR3 spans 12 residues. Per germline, CDR1 MNHNS and CDR2 SASEGT. V lost 4 bases, J lost 5 bases, and 9 bases lay in between. CDR3 sequence reads: CASSARPHEQYF. DNA for the CDR3: TGTGCCAGCAGTGCAAGGCCTCACGAGCAGTACTTC.

The CDR3, as DNA: TGTGCCAGCAGTGAATTTACGGTCCCGCTAGCCAAAAACATTCAGTACTTC. This translates into CASSEFTVPLAKNIQYF. V and J are TRBV6-1 and TRBJ2-4; D is undetermined. The germline CDR1 and CDR2 sequences are MNHNS and SASEGT. The CDR3 has 17 residues. The V end lost 2 bases, the J end lost 0 bases, and 14 bases lay between the germline ends.

This clonotype has only a few counts. Here the CDR3 DNA reads TGTGCCAGCAGTTACCAGGACAGTAGCTCTGGCTACACCTTC. Translating gives CASSYQDSSSGYTF. The chain has TRBV6-5 and TRBJ1-2; maybe TRBD1 (6 bases). This CDR3 has 14 amino acids. The V end was cut by 2 bases, the J end by 7 bases, with 14 bases between. Germline CDR1 is MNHEY and CDR2 is SVGAGI.

This chain joins TRBV15 and TRBJ1-4; D unresolved. This CDR3 is 13 amino acids long. The V gene lost 0 bases and the J gene lost 8 bases, with 7 bases spanning the gap. Germline V gives CDR1 LNHNV, CDR2 YYDKDF (reference sequence). CDR3 region: CATSRDRGEKLFF. CDR3 nucleotide sequence: TGTGCCACCAGCAGAGATCGAGGAGAAAAACTGTTTTTT.

This CDR3 is CASSPEHRDGANVLTF. CDR3 bases: TGTGCCAGCAGCCCAGAGCACAGGGATGGGGCCAACGTCCTGACTTTC. This sequence joins TRBV7-9 and TRBJ2-6, with D perhaps TRBD1 (6 bases). The CDR3 runs to 16 residues. CDR1 and CDR2 from the germline V gene are SEHNR and FQNEAQ (reference sequence). The V end was cut by 5 bases, the J end by 3 bases, with 14 bases between. Full variable domain (rest looked up from reference TRBV7-9 and TRBJ2-6): DTGVSQNPRHKITKRGQNVTFRCDPISEHNRLYWYRQTLGQGPEFLTYFQNEAQLEKSRLLSDRFSAERPKGSFSTLEIQRTEQGDSAMYLCASSPEHRDGANVLTFGAGSRLTVL.

This clonotype was observed once. A read error may explain this, as a much larger clone is one base away. The J gene is TRBJ2-7, the V gene TRBV11-2; the D call may be TRBD1 or TRBD2 (5 bases each). Germline V lookup: CDR1 SGHAT, CDR2 FQNNGV. The CDR3 runs 14 residues. The CDR3 protein is CASSLLLGAYDQYF. CDR3 sequence (DNA): TGTGCCAGCAGCTTATTACTAGGGGCCTACGATCAGTACTTC.

This clonotype appeared a few times. The chain joins TRBV20-1 to TRBJ2-7; 9 nucleotides agree with TRBD2. The V segment lost 2 bases and the J segment 2 bases; nucleotides outside the gene matches: 4. The CDR3 consists of 14 residues. The germline V gene encodes CDR1 DFQATT and CDR2 SNEGSKA (reference sequence). DNA for the CDR3: TGCAGTGCTAGAAGGTCTAGCGGGGCCTACGAGCAGTACTTC. Its protein product is CSARRSSGAYEQYF.

Regarding this clonotype: One end of the junction does not line up with germline, which may come from a read error. This chain uses TRBV5-1 with TRBJ2-7, with 9 bases matching TRBD1. This CDR3 contains 14 residues. Germline CDR1 and CDR2: SGHRS and YFSETQ. The CDR3 is CASRLGQGQGEQYF. The CDR3 nucleotides are TGCGCCAGCAGATTGGGACAGGGACAGGGCGAGCAGTACTTC.

This clonotype was detected ten times or more. The chain joins TRBV6-6 to TRBJ1-1, with 7 bases that match TRBD1. J was trimmed by 2 bases and V by 0 bases; bases with no gene match: 3. The CDR3 is made up of 15 amino acids. CDR1 MNHNY and CDR2 SVGAGI come from the germline V gene (reference sequence). The DNA of the CDR3 is TGTGCCAGCAGTTACTCGCCAGGGGGTAACACTGAAGCTTTCTTT. Translating it yields CASSYSPGGNTEAFF.

This clonotype was counted between two and nine times. This chain links TRBV29-1 with TRBJ1-4, with TRBD1 as a possible D gene (6 bases). Deletions cut 6 bases from V and 7 bases from J, with 15 bases between. The CDR3 length is 13 residues. The V gene's germline CDR1 is SQVTM and CDR2 ANQGSEA. CDR3 nucleotides: TGCAGCGTAACAGGGTCAGGAGCTGAAAAACTGTTTTTT. It translates to CSVTGSGAEKLFF.

This chain links TRBV28 with TRBJ2-1, with 7 bases aligning to TRBD1. Germline CDR1 is MDHEN and CDR2 is SYDVKM. The J segment lost 9 bases and the V segment lost 5 bases, leaving 13 bases of the junction unmatched. The CDR3 runs to 15 residues. The CDR3 sequence is CASSITDRMGSEQFF. In DNA form, the CDR3 reads TGTGCCAGCAGTATAACGGACAGGATGGGGTCTGAGCAGTTCTTC.

This clonotype was picked up a small number of times. This chain uses TRBV10-3 with TRBJ2-1; the match to TRBD2 covers 8 bases. V lost 3 bases to trimming and J lost 6 bases; unmatched junction nucleotides: 4. Germline CDR1 reads ENHRY; CDR2 reads SYGVKD. CDR3 length equals 14 residues. CDR3 amino acids: CAISDPRGGNEQFF. In DNA, the CDR3 is TGTGCCATCAGTGATCCTCGGGGGGGCAATGAGCAGTTCTTC.

In nucleotides, the CDR3 is TGTGCCAGCTCACCGACCGTCACTGAAGCTTTCTTT. Translating gives CASSPTVTEAFF. The chain couples TRBV18 to TRBJ1-1; no reliable D call. The CDR3 consists of 12 residues. Germline loops: CDR1 KGHSH, CDR2 LQKENI. Trimming shortened V by 3 bases and J by 4 bases, and 6 bases separated the two germline ends.

The V and J genes are TRBV30 and TRBJ2-6; D not certain. V was pared by 0 bases and J by 9 bases, with 3 bases between. Germline V lookup: CDR1 GTSNPN, CDR2 SVGIG (reference sequence). The CDR3 has 11 amino acids. The CDR3 nucleotides read TGTGCCTGGAGTGTTCTCAACGTCCTGACTTTC. It yields the protein CAWSVLNVLTF.